This T cell receptor beta chain is drawn from a study of cytomegalovirus exposure and HLA in healthy donors. Study-level points and caveats: The classifier reportedly diagnosed cytomegalovirus status with high specificity and sensitivity. In vitro testing confirmed three CMV-associated chains as specific for CMV antigens. Researchers catalogued over 150 TCR beta chains as cytomegalovirus-associated. Generally TCR sequences proved uncommon, though certain public TCRs appeared in numerous donors.

Turning to this clone: Its antigen is unidentified.

Germline V gene lookup returns CDR1 WNHNN and CDR2 SYGVQD (reference sequence). The V gene end was trimmed by 2 bases and the J gene end by 3 bases; junction bases not matched to a gene: 2. The length of the CDR3 is 15 residues. TCRdb's copy holds only in-frame clones and misses some; the assay was immunoSEQ multiplex PCR. The sample comprises fewer than 200,000 clones, 75% to 90% of which are singletons, and about 17% rests with the top ten. The TCR comes from a man younger than 30 in good health and CMV-seropositive. The V call is TRBV10-1, the J call TRBJ2-2, with TRBD1 matching 8 bases. The source material was PBMCs. The CDR3 nucleotides read TGCGCCAGCAGTGAGGGACAGGGCTACACCGGGGAGCTGTTTTTT. This encodes CASSEGQGYTGELFF.